A selection of T cell receptor beta chains follows, all from one sample in a study of cytomegalovirus exposure and HLA in healthy donors. Assay: immunoSEQ multiplex PCR; the TCRdb copy retains only in-frame clones and omits some. The profile shows around 150,000 clones, about four fifths of them singletons. The sequenced material came from PBMCs. These receptors were taken from a woman in her 30s in good health and CMV-seropositive. Each CDR3 is given with its conserved first and last residue. D genes are given only for firm matches. Clone size is given for some rows only: seen once, a few or many times, or a class if the clone is expanded.

D,size,V,J,length,CDR3,DNA
.,.,TRBV5-1,TRBJ2-5,15,CASSLEPGVRETQYF,TGCGCCAGCAGCTTGGAACCGGGAGTGAGAGAGACCCAGTACTTC
.,.,TRBV7-9,TRBJ2-6,15,CASSEGSSGANVLTF,TGTGCCAGCAGCGAGGGATCCTCTGGGGCCAACGTCCTGACTTTC
TRBD1,once,TRBV4-3,TRBJ2-2,17,CASSQARTGSVTGELFF,TGCGCCAGCAGCCAAGCTCGGACAGGGTCTGTAACCGGGGAGCTGTTTTTT
TRBD1,.,TRBV11-3,TRBJ2-2,16,CASSPGQGANTGELFF,TGTGCCAGCAGCCCCGGACAGGGGGCGAACACCGGGGAGCTGTTTTTT
.,.,TRBV27,TRBJ1-2,15,CASSLSAGTYYGYTF,TGTGCCAGCAGTTTATCGGCAGGAACTTACTATGGCTACACCTTC
.,.,TRBV4-1,TRBJ1-1,13,CASSQELRGKAFF,TGCGCCAGCAGCCAAGAACTGAGAGGGAAAGCTTTCTTT
.,.,TRBV7-2,TRBJ1-4,16,CASSLKARAGGEKLFF,TGTGCCAGCAGCTTAAAGGCCAGGGCGGGGGGTGAAAAACTGTTTTTT
.,.,TRBV2,TRBJ2-2,14,CASSFQGYTGELFF,TGTGCCAGCAGTTTTCAGGGGTACACCGGGGAGCTGTTTTTT
.,.,TRBV9,TRBJ2-1,16,CASSAPGFSTYNEQFF,TGTGCCAGCAGCGCGCCGGGGTTCTCCACTTACAATGAGCAGTTCTTC
TRBD1,few,TRBV6-5,TRBJ1-2,15,CASSYGKQGALGYTF,TGTGCCAGCAGTTACGGAAAACAGGGGGCGCTTGGCTACACCTTC
TRBD2,.,TRBV7-2,TRBJ2-5,17,CASSPRLAGGRKETQYF,TGTGCCAGCAGCCCCCGACTAGCGGGGGGCCGAAAAGAGACCCAGTACTTC
TRBD1,.,TRBV2,TRBJ2-7,12,CATRDRGYEQYF,TGTGCCACCCGGGACAGAGGCTACGAGCAGTACTTC
.,.,TRBV5-1,TRBJ1-1,12,CASSFIQGEAFF,TGCGCCAGCAGCTTTATACAGGGTGAAGCTTTCTTT
TRBD1,.,TRBV28,TRBJ2-7,15,CASTSSDRGTYEQYF,TGTGCCAGCACCTCCTCGGACAGGGGGACCTACGAGCAGTACTTC
TRBD1,.,TRBV4-3,TRBJ1-2,16,CASSQDPGTALYGYTF,TGCGCCAGCAGCCAAGACCCCGGGACAGCCCTCTATGGCTACACCTTC
TRBD2,.,TRBV11-2,TRBJ2-5,16,CASSLGILAGEETQYF,TGTGCCAGCAGCTTAGGCATACTAGCGGGGGAAGAGACCCAGTACTTC
.,.,TRBV21-1,TRBJ1-1,15,CASSGQGELNTEAFF,TGTGCCAGCAGCGGACAGGGAGAATTGAACACTGAAGCTTTCTTT
TRBD1,.,TRBV2,TRBJ2-3,14,CASRRTGTADTQYF,TGTGCCAGCAGAAGAACAGGGACAGCAGATACGCAGTATTTT
.,.,TRBV6-5,TRBJ1-3,16,CASSYGLTGPGNTIYF,TGTGCCAGCAGCTACGGCCTCACAGGACCCGGAAACACCATATATTTT
.,.,TRBV30,TRBJ1-6,13,CAWTGTLHSPLHF,TGTGCCTGGACCGGGACTCTTCACTCACCCCTCCACTTT
.,.,TRBV6-6,TRBJ1-2,13,CASSYTTPNGYTF,TGTGCCAGCAGCTATACTACACCTAATGGCTACACCTTC
.,.,TRBV6-6,TRBJ2-3,15,CASSYGGEGTDTQYF,TGTGCCAGCAGTTACGGCGGGGAGGGCACAGATACGCAGTATTTT
TRBD1,once,TRBV7-7,TRBJ2-7,13,CASSLDRAYEQYF,TGTGCCAGCAGTCTAGACAGGGCCTACGAGCAGTACTTC
.,.,TRBV7-3,TRBJ1-1,15,CASSTRPLEVTEAFF,TGTGCCAGCAGCACCAGACCCTTGGAGGTAACTGAAGCTTTCTTT
TRBD2,once,TRBV5-1,TRBJ2-5,17,CASSFGLAGDVQETQYF,TGCGCCAGCAGCTTCGGACTAGCGGGGGATGTCCAAGAGACCCAGTACTTC
.,.,TRBV5-6,TRBJ2-1,14,CASRGAGRRNEQFF,TGTGCCAGCAGGGGGGCAGGGCGGAGAAATGAGCAGTTCTTC
TRBD1,few,TRBV18,TRBJ1-2,15,CASSPGTGGDYGYTF,TGTGCCAGCTCCCCCGGGACAGGGGGCGATTATGGCTACACCTTC
.,.,TRBV6-5,TRBJ1-1,13,CASRTLDGQTAFF,TGTGCCAGCCGGACTCTGGATGGACAGACAGCTTTCTTT
TRBD1,.,TRBV28,TRBJ1-2,13,CASSQDRGYGYTF,TGTGCCAGCAGTCAGGACAGGGGCTATGGCTACACCTTC
.,few,TRBV19,TRBJ1-1,14,CASSPGEGPREAFF,TGTGCCAGTAGCCCGGGGGAGGGACCCCGTGAAGCTTTCTTT
TRBD2,.,TRBV5-4,TRBJ2-5,16,CASSILSGGPQETQYF,TGTGCCAGCAGCATCCTTAGCGGGGGGCCCCAAGAGACCCAGTACTTC
TRBD1,.,TRBV2,TRBJ1-2,14,CASSPQGSGSGYTF,TGTGCCAGCAGTCCACAGGGGTCCGGCTCTGGCTACACCTTC
.,few,TRBV5-1,TRBJ2-1,12,CASSLAGREQFF,TGCGCCAGCAGCTTGGCCGGGAGAGAGCAGTTCTTC
TRBD2,.,TRBV5-5,TRBJ2-5,15,CASSRTSGGAETQYF,TGTGCCAGCAGCAGAACTAGCGGGGGGGCGGAGACCCAGTACTTC
TRBD2,few,TRBV5-1,TRBJ2-7,15,CASSLVLGRDSEQYF,TGCGCCAGCAGCTTGGTTCTGGGGAGGGATAGCGAGCAGTACTTC
TRBD2,.,TRBV7-3,TRBJ2-2,15,CASSPTSSLTGELFF,TGTGCCAGCAGCCCGACTAGCTCCCTCACCGGGGAGCTGTTTTTT
TRBD1,once,TRBV7-9,TRBJ1-2,15,CASNTARDRVYGYTF,TGTGCCAGCAATACCGCCCGGGACAGGGTCTATGGCTACACCTTC
TRBD1,.,TRBV5-6,TRBJ2-3,17,CASSLKFGTGNTDTQYF,TGTGCCAGCAGCTTGAAATTCGGGACAGGAAACACAGATACGCAGTATTTT
.,.,TRBV14,TRBJ2-7,13,CASSRGQNYEQYF,TGTGCCAGCAGCCGCGGACAAAACTACGAGCAGTACTTC
.,.,TRBV15,TRBJ1-2,12,CATRGGNYGYTF,TGTGCCACCAGGGGGGGGAACTATGGCTACACCTTC
TRBD2,.,TRBV5-6,TRBJ2-1,15,CASSLSRLAVNEQFF,TGTGCCAGCAGCTTGTCCCGACTAGCGGTGAATGAGCAGTTCTTC
.,.,TRBV19,TRBJ2-7,15,CASSTGRVVPYEQYF,TGTGCCAGTAGTACCGGCAGGGTTGTCCCCTACGAGCAGTACTTC
TRBD1,few,TRBV5-1,TRBJ1-6,16,CASSYGQGALGSPLHF,TGCGCCAGCAGCTACGGACAGGGGGCTTTGGGGTCACCCCTCCACTTT
.,.,TRBV29-1,TRBJ2-6,17,CSVVDRPGGPGANVLTF,TGCAGCGTTGTGGACCGCCCGGGGGGCCCTGGGGCCAACGTCCTGACTTTC
.,.,TRBV9,TRBJ1-2,12,CASTRGIYGYTF,TGTGCCAGCACGAGGGGGATCTATGGCTACACCTTC
TRBD1,.,TRBV2,TRBJ2-2,16,CASRAPGQAVTGELFF,TGTGCCAGCAGGGCCCCGGGACAGGCGGTCACCGGGGAGCTGTTTTTT
TRBD2,.,TRBV7-9,TRBJ2-3,16,CASSFRFSGTTDTQYF,TGTGCCAGCAGCTTCCGTTTTAGCGGGACCACAGATACGCAGTATTTT
.,.,TRBV5-5,TRBJ1-6,14,CASSFQTYNSPLHF,TGTGCCAGCAGCTTCCAGACTTATAATTCACCCCTCCACTTT
TRBD1,.,TRBV25-1,TRBJ2-2,14,CASSQGAWTGELFF,TGTGCCAGCTCACAGGGGGCATGGACCGGGGAGCTGTTTTTT
.,.,TRBV2,TRBJ2-7,11,CASGRAYEQYF,TGTGCCAGCGGCAGGGCCTACGAGCAGTACTTC
.,once,TRBV30,TRBJ2-1,15,CAWSFFRGSNNEQFF,TGTGCCTGGAGTTTCTTTCGGGGGTCGAACAATGAGCAGTTCTTC
TRBD2,.,TRBV10-3,TRBJ2-3,18,CAISESTLGGGRTDTQYF,TGTGCCATCAGTGAGTCGACTCTCGGGGGGGGCCGGACAGATACGCAGTATTTT
.,.,TRBV7-6,TRBJ1-1,14,CASSPKGDSTEAFF,TGTGCCAGCAGCCCAAAGGGGGATAGCACTGAAGCTTTCTTT